This entry lists 30 T cell receptor beta chains sequenced from one sample in a study of CD8 T cells in Susac syndrome. cDNA came from around 0.5 to 1 ug RNA primed by random hexamers. TCRdb used MiXCR to reprocess the immunoSEQ multiplex PCR reads, holding one entry per CDR3 protein. Among 140,000 or so distinct CDR3 sequences listed, more than 90% were seen once. Sequenced: CD4+ T cells from PBMCs. All receptors derive from a human donor with Susac syndrome.

This chain joins TRBV5-4 and TRBJ2-3, with D hard to call. Trimming removed 3 bases from V and 1 base from J, with 15 bases in between. Germline CDR1 SGHNT, CDR2 YYREEE (reference sequence). The CDR3 consists of 16 residues. CDR3 DNA: TGTGCCAGCAGCTCATATGGATTTAGGGGCACAGATACGCAGTATTTT. It codes for CASSSYGFRGTDTQYF.

This clonotype was counted a single time. The chain joins TRBV7-3 to TRBJ2-2; D uncertain. The CDR3 sequence is 13 residues long. The V end was cut by 4 bases, the J end by 4 bases, with 7 bases between. Germline CDR1 reads SGHTA; CDR2 reads FQGTGA. CDR3 amino acids: CASSSSLTGELFF. In DNA form, the CDR3 reads TGTGCCAGCAGCTCGTCGCTCACCGGGGAGCTGTTTTTT.

This clonotype appeared once. This chain joins TRBV20-1 and TRBJ2-2, with 14 bases fitting TRBD2. Per germline, CDR1 DFQATT and CDR2 SNEGSKA (reference sequence). V lost 6 bases to trimming and J lost 6 bases; unmatched junction nucleotides: 3. The CDR3 is made up of 14 amino acids. This chain's CDR3 is CSAMTSGRAGELFF. CDR3 nucleotide sequence: TGCAGTGCGATGACTAGCGGGAGGGCCGGGGAGCTGTTTTTT.

V usage is TRBV28 and J usage is TRBJ2-7; TRBD2 agrees at 9 bases. The CDR3 is made up of 14 amino acids. The germline V gene has CDR1 MDHEN and CDR2 SYDVKM. V dropped 8 bases and J dropped 2; count of bases not matched to a gene: 7. The CDR3 nucleotides are TGTGCCAGCCATAGCGGGAGAGGAGCCTACGAGCAGTACTTC. Protein sequence: CASHSGRGAYEQYF.

This chain links TRBV12-3 or TRBV12-4 with TRBJ2-2; D possibly uses TRBD1 or TRBD2 (5 bases each). V was cut by 4 bases and J by 4 bases, with 10 bases left in between. This CDR3 has 14 residues. The CDR3 DNA follows: TGTGCCAGCAGTTGGGGGATCCGCACCGGGGAGCTGTTTTTT. Protein sequence: CASSWGIRTGELFF.

This clonotype appeared once. The chain links TRBV29-1 to TRBJ2-3; 11 nucleotides align to TRBD1. With V trimmed by 4 bases and J by 3 bases, 3 bases remained unmatched. Germline V gives CDR1 SQVTM, CDR2 ANQGSEA. This CDR3 is built from 14 residues. The CDR3 DNA sequence: TGCAGCGTTGCGAGGGACAGGGGGACAGATACGCAGTATTTT. Translated, it gives CSVARDRGTDTQYF.

The chain is built from TRBV20-1 and TRBJ1-1; a weak D match, TRBD1 (5 bases). Deletions cut 5 bases from V and 0 bases from J, with 13 bases between. The germline gives CDR1 DFQATT, CDR2 SNEGSKA (reference sequence). This CDR3 spans 14 amino acids. CDR3 sequence: CSASGKILNTEAFF. Here the CDR3 DNA reads TGCAGTGCTTCAGGGAAAATCCTGAACACTGAAGCTTTCTTT.

V and J are TRBV29-1 and TRBJ2-7; 10 bases are a match to TRBD2. Germline lookup yields CDR1 SQVTM and CDR2 ANQGSEA. This CDR3 contains 15 residues. With 4 bases clipped from V and 4 bases from J, the junction kept 10 bases outside the gene matches. The CDR3 coding sequence is TGCAGCGTTGGGGAGGCTAGCGGGAGAGTTTACGAGCAGTACTTC. Residues: CSVGEASGRVYEQYF.

The chain uses TRBV5-1 and TRBJ2-7, with D unclear. CDR1 and CDR2 (germline): SGHRS, YFSETQ. The CDR3 contains 14 residues. The V end was cut by 0 bases, the J end by 2 bases, with 9 bases between. The CDR3 bases are TGCGCCAGCAGCTTGGTCGTCCAGCCCTACGAGCAGTACTTC. It translates to CASSLVVQPYEQYF. Drawing the rest from reference TRBV5-1 and TRBJ2-7, the complete variable domain is KAGVTQTPRYLIKTRGQQVTLSCSPISGHRSVSWYQQTPGQGLQFLFEYFSETQRNKGNFPGRFSGRQFSNSRSEMNVSTLELGDSALYLCASSLVVQPYEQYFGPGTRLTVT.

The CDR3 is CSVEGTAGKPQYF. In DNA, the CDR3 is TGCAGCGTTGAAGGAACGGCGGGAAAGCCCCAGTACTTC. The chain has TRBV29-1 and TRBJ2-5, with D maybe TRBD2 (6 bases). This CDR3 has 13 residues. V was clipped by 1 base and J by 9 bases, with 15 bases between them. Per the germline V gene, CDR1 is SQVTM and CDR2 is ANQGSEA.

This clonotype has a single count. The V and J genes are TRBV28 and TRBJ2-1; D may correspond to TRBD1 or TRBD2 (5 bases each). Germline loops: CDR1 MDHEN, CDR2 SYDVKM. CDR3 size: 16 residues. Deletions cut 3 bases from V and 2 bases from J, with 14 bases between. CDR3 region: CASSFGGTGAYNEQFF. The CDR3 DNA sequence: TGTGCCAGCAGTTTTGGGGGAACTGGCGCCTACAATGAGCAGTTCTTC.

The chain links TRBV24-1 to TRBJ2-7, with 9 positions matching TRBD1. From germline, CDR1 is KGHDR and CDR2 SFDVKD. This CDR3 has 16 residues. The trim removed 5 bases at V and 3 bases at J, leaving 10 bases unmatched. This CDR3 reads CATSASPGQGLYEQYF. The CDR3 nucleotides are TGTGCCACCAGTGCCTCGCCGGGACAGGGACTCTACGAGCAGTACTTC.

The chain couples TRBV20-1 to TRBJ1-2; 10 bases fit TRBD1. The V segment lost 5 bases and the J segment 4 bases; nucleotides outside the gene matches: 4. This CDR3 region has 13 residues. Germline V gene data show CDR1 as DFQATT and CDR2 as SNEGSKA (reference sequence). Here the CDR3 reads CSAEGQGTYGYTF. The CDR3, as DNA: TGCAGTGCTGAGGGACAGGGGACCTATGGCTACACCTTC.

J is TRBJ1-1 and V is TRBV7-9, with 8 bases that match TRBD1. The length of the CDR3 is 18 residues. V lost 2 bases, J lost 1 base, and 12 bases stayed unmatched. Germline lookup yields CDR1 SEHNR and CDR2 FQNEAQ (reference sequence). CDR3 residues: CASSLRGRGRPPNTEAFF. CDR3 DNA: TGTGCCAGCAGCTTAAGGGGCAGGGGGCGCCCCCCGAACACTGAAGCTTTCTTT.

The CDR3 sequence is CASSRTPSTDTQYF. In DNA form, the CDR3 reads TGTGCCAGCAGCCGGACACCAAGCACAGATACGCAGTATTTT. The chain combines TRBV7-9 with TRBJ2-3; tentatively, D is TRBD1 (5 bases). V lost 5 bases and J lost 0, with 9 bases in between. In germline, CDR1 is SEHNR, CDR2 FQNEAQ (reference sequence). CDR3 size: 14 residues. The full variable domain, in which reference TRBV7-9 and TRBJ2-3 provide the parts outside the CDR3, is DTGVSQNPRHKITKRGQNVTFRCDPISEHNRLYWYRQTLGQGPEFLTYFQNEAQLEKSRLLSDRFSAERPKGSFSTLEIQRTEQGDSAMYLCASSRTPSTDTQYFGPGTRLTVL.

The rearrangement uses TRBV12-3 or TRBV12-4 and TRBJ2-2; D ambiguous. V was cut by 6 bases and J by 4 bases, with 15 bases left in between. The CDR3 covers 15 residues. CDR3 DNA sequence: TGTGCCAGCAGGCCGGGCCACAACCCCACCGGGGAGCTGTTTTTT. It yields the protein CASRPGHNPTGELFF.

The rearrangement uses TRBV4-2 and TRBJ2-7, with D unclear. Germline V gene sequence: CDR1 LGHNA, CDR2 YNFKEQ. The CDR3 is made up of 14 amino acids. The ends were cut back, 0 bases at V and 4 bases at J, with 10 bases in the middle. In DNA, the CDR3 is TGTGCCAGCAGCCAAGATCAGACCGTATACGAGCAGTACTTC. Protein: CASSQDQTVYEQYF.

The CDR3 loop reads CSARDASGSGNTQYF. CDR3 DNA: TGCAGTGCTAGAGATGCTAGCGGGAGCGGTAATACGCAGTATTTT. V gene TRBV20-1 combines with J gene TRBJ2-3; 10 bases agree with TRBD2. Losses at the gene ends were 0 bases for V and 7 bases for J; bases not matched to a gene: 7. Germline values: CDR1 DFQATT, CDR2 SNEGSKA (reference sequence). The CDR3 consists of 15 residues.

The chain is built from TRBV19 and TRBJ2-1, with 7 bases lining up with TRBD1. The germline CDR1 and CDR2 sequences are LNHDA and SQIVND (reference sequence). This CDR3 contains 15 residues. Trimming removed 4 bases from V and 8 bases from J; junction bases left unmatched: 11. The CDR3 sequence is CASSSHSDRVDEQFF. As DNA, the CDR3 is TGTGCCAGTAGTAGCCATTCAGACAGGGTCGATGAGCAGTTCTTC.

The chain is built from TRBV20-1 and TRBJ1-2; D remains ambiguous. This CDR3 comprises 13 residues. Per the germline V gene, CDR1 is DFQATT and CDR2 is SNEGSKA (reference sequence). V lost 7 bases, J lost 4 bases, and 16 bases lay in between. The CDR3 DNA reads as TGCAGTGTTAGCCCAACCGGGGTCTATGGCTACACCTTC. It translates to CSVSPTGVYGYTF.

The chain uses TRBV20-1 and TRBJ1-2; possible D gene TRBD1, 6 bases. The CDR3 length is 11 residues. Germline lookup yields CDR1 DFQATT and CDR2 SNEGSKA (reference sequence). V lost 3 bases and J lost 8, with 10 bases in between. The CDR3, as DNA: TGCAGTGCTAGTTCAGGGGAGGGCTACACCTTC. This sequence encodes CSASSGEGYTF.

This clonotype was found once. The gene calls are TRBV2 and TRBJ2-7; 8 positions match TRBD1. The CDR3 is made up of 15 amino acids. With 1 base clipped from V and 1 base from J, the junction kept 3 bases outside the gene matches. Germline assignment: CDR1 SNHLY and CDR2 FYNNEI. The CDR3 DNA reads as TGTGCCAGCAGTGAAGAGACAGGGGCGTCCTACGAGCAGTACTTC. Its translation: CASSEETGASYEQYF.

This chain connects TRBV27 to TRBJ2-1, with D perhaps matching TRBD2 (6 bases). Germline values: CDR1 MNHEY, CDR2 SMNVEV (reference sequence). The V end was cut by 5 bases, the J end by 2 bases, with 10 bases between. CDR3 length: 14 amino acids. CDR3 sequence reads: CASSRETAYNEQFF. The CDR3 DNA sequence: TGTGCCAGCAGTCGGGAGACTGCCTACAATGAGCAGTTCTTC.

The CDR3 region is CSARNPTGGGYEQYF. The CDR3 region has the DNA TGCAGTGCTAGAAACCCGACAGGGGGAGGCTACGAGCAGTACTTC. The chain carries TRBV20-1 and TRBJ2-7, with 9 nucleotides matching TRBD1. The V gene end was trimmed by 2 bases and the J gene end by 3 bases; junction bases not matched to a gene: 8. There are 15 residues in the CDR3. Per germline, CDR1 DFQATT and CDR2 SNEGSKA (reference sequence).

Here the CDR3 DNA reads TGTGCCACAGCACGGCGGGGAACCTACAATGAGCAGTTCTTC. It translates to CATARRGTYNEQFF. The chain employs TRBV12-3 or TRBV12-4 and TRBJ2-1; tentative D call: TRBD2 (6 bases). The CDR3 runs to 14 residues. Trimming removed 10 bases from V and 2 bases from J, with 15 bases in between.

This chain connects TRBV11-2 to TRBJ2-7; 8 nucleotides align to TRBD2. Germline CDR1 is SGHAT and CDR2 is FQNNGV. V shed 8 bases, J shed 6 bases, and the junction held 18 bases outside the gene matches. This CDR3 is 16 amino acids long. DNA of the CDR3: TGTGCCAGCCGTGGGGGAGCGGGAGATTTTCCTGGCGAGCAGTACTTC. Its translation is CASRGGAGDFPGEQYF. Combining the CDR3 with reference TRBV11-2 and TRBJ2-7 gives the whole variable domain EAGVAQSPRYKIIEKRQSVAFWCNPISGHATLYWYQQILGQGPKLLIQFQNNGVVDDSQLPKDRFSAERLKGVDSTLKIQPAKLEDSAVYLCASRGGAGDFPGEQYFGPGTRLTVT.

The chain carries TRBV11-2 and TRBJ2-5; 8 bases are a match to TRBD2. Germline V gene data show CDR1 as SGHAT and CDR2 as FQNNGV. This CDR3 spans 15 amino acids. The junction had 6 bases not matched to a gene; V was cut back by 1 base and J by 5 bases. Here the CDR3 reads CASSLGTGGPETQYF. The CDR3 DNA sequence: TGTGCCAGCAGCTTAGGGACGGGGGGGCCGGAGACCCAGTACTTC.

This clonotype was counted once. V is TRBV12-3 or TRBV12-4 and J is TRBJ2-4, with TRBD1 matching 7 bases. CDR3 length: 14 residues. V lost 5 bases, J lost 8 bases, and 9 bases stayed unmatched. CDR3 sequence reads: CASSLRQGKDIQYF. DNA of the CDR3: TGTGCCAGCAGTCTCCGACAGGGAAAAGACATTCAGTACTTC.

The rearrangement uses TRBV3-1 and TRBJ2-7; unclear D gene. Germline CDR1 and CDR2: LGHDT and YNNKEL (reference sequence). Trimming stripped 1 base from V and 3 bases from J, with 4 bases between. The CDR3 totals 12 residues. In nucleotides, the CDR3 is TGTGCCAGCAGCCAAGTTGACTACGAGCAGTACTTC. Translating gives CASSQVDYEQYF.

The chain combines TRBV7-9 with TRBJ2-3; D tentatively fits TRBD1 or TRBD2 (5 bases each). There are 15 residues in the CDR3. V was clipped by 6 bases and J by 2 bases, with 15 bases between them. In germline, CDR1 is SEHNR, CDR2 FQNEAQ (reference sequence). The CDR3 DNA follows: TGTGCCAGCAGTTCCACGTGGGGGTCCACAGATACGCAGTATTTT. Protein product: CASSSTWGSTDTQYF.